Sequencing of this T cell receptor (beta chain) was carried out in a study of blood T cell repertoires in COVID-19. Study context: Both acute and convalescent COVID-19 samples were obtained from the United States, Italy and Spain. The cDNA or gDNA used as material had been derived from T cells, B-cell-depleted T cells, or PBMCs.

Under the authors' procedure: Amplified reference gene primers provided the basis for estimating nucleated cell counts. Method: immunoSEQ multiplex PCR; TCRdb's copy keeps in-frame clones and lacks some. V and J calls and clone size come straight from that table; D and trimming were deduced from the DNA. The table lists more than 200,000 clones, roughly 80% of them singletons. This CDR3 spans 14 amino acids. Germline CDR1 LNHDA, CDR2 SQIVND (reference sequence). V lost 3 bases to trimming and J lost 0 bases, with 8 bases between them. V and J are TRBV19 and TRBJ1-1; D not resolved. The sequencing input was peripheral blood. This TCR derives from a man in his fifties or sixties with acute or convalescent COVID-19. The CDR3 DNA follows: TGTGCCAGTAGTATGTTAACAGTGAACACTGAAGCTTTCTTT. Its translation is CASSMLTVNTEAFF.